In its sample, the clone carrying this T cell receptor (beta chain) was seen once. Antigen specificity is unknown. Generated by immunoSEQ multiplex PCR, the TCRdb table keeps only in-frame clones and is missing some. The data show over 50,000 clones, approximately 88% seen once. Trimming at V came to 3 bases and at J to 2 bases, leaving 8 bases not matched to a gene. Germline CDR1 and CDR2: GTSNPN and SVGIG (reference sequence). This CDR3 is 16 amino acids long. This sample was taken from a study of T cell responses to AZD1222 COVID-19 vaccine. Study-level points and caveats: Elevations in Spike-specific TCR breadth and depth followed administration of two AZD1222 doses.

This sequence originates from an adult in good health. This sequence joins TRBV30 and TRBJ2-2, with 8 positions matching TRBD1. Sequenced here: peripheral blood, sampled on day 0 of AZD1222 vaccination. This chain's CDR3 is CAWRRKDRVNTGELFF. The DNA of the CDR3 is TGTGCCTGGAGAAGGAAGGACAGGGTAAACACCGGGGAGCTGTTTTTT.